This T cell receptor beta chain originates from a study of blood T cell repertoires in COVID-19. CDR1 is LNHDA, CDR2 SQIVND, per germline (reference sequence). The V gene end was trimmed by 2 bases and the J gene end by 4 bases; junction bases not matched to a gene: 5. CDR3 length: 16 residues. As originally analysed: Counts of nucleated cells, estimated from reference gene primer amplification, were obtained. The data were produced by immunoSEQ multiplex PCR, yet TCRdb's version contains in-frame clones alone and is incomplete. V and J calls plus clone size are reproduced from that table; the DNA served to infer D and trimming. The sample yields 150,000 or so clones, roughly 83% seen once. Participant age was roughly 18 to 89 years, and participants resided in about two dozen US areas. Participants' own reports of clinical history determined their cohort assignment. Two negative PCRs, clearance, or symptom resolution had been documented for recovered Cohort 3 donors.

The V gene is TRBV19, the J gene TRBJ2-1; 10 bases map to TRBD2. The sample comprised PBMCs or T cells enriched from blood (not recorded which). This receptor was obtained from a woman between 45 and 65 years old who had recovered from COVID-19. The CDR3 protein is CASSISGAGGYNEQFF. CDR3 DNA sequence: TGTGCCAGTAGTATATCCGGAGCGGGAGGGTACAATGAGCAGTTCTTC.